What follows are 27 T cell receptor beta chains derived from one specimen sequenced in a study of human T cells and chemical hapten exposure. MiXCR, applied by TCRdb to the RACE reads, yields one record per CDR3 protein. The top ten hold 2.5% of the sample, which has 84,000 or so distinct CDR3 sequences, about a tenth seen once. Specified time point: patch test 2, 6 weeks after DPC sensitization. Sample treatment: therapeutic diphenylcyclopropenone sensitization with weekly scalp DPC. This specimen consisted of whole blood, obtained in connection with sensitization to the hapten diphenylcyclopropenone (DPC). The receptors derive from a woman between 25 and 40 years old with alopecia areata. Some clones in this sample may be carry-over from other donors' samples.

The chain joins TRBV11-2 to TRBJ2-5; 9 positions agree with TRBD2. Germline-derived CDR1 and CDR2 are SGHAT and FQNNGV. The CDR3 contains 14 residues. The trim removed 5 bases at V and 5 bases at J, leaving 6 bases unmatched. As DNA, the CDR3 is TGTGCCAGCAGCCGATATAGCGGGGGTGAGACCCAGTACTTC. This encodes CASSRYSGGETQYF.

This chain joins TRBV27 and TRBJ1-2; D gene unclear. V was clipped by 3 bases and J by 4 bases, with 12 bases between them. Germline V lookup: CDR1 MNHEY, CDR2 SMNVEV (reference sequence). The CDR3 covers 14 residues. The CDR3 region has the DNA TGTGCCAGCAGTTTGGCTTCAGCCGGCTATGGCTACACCTTC. Translation: CASSLASAGYGYTF.

In this sample, this clonotype turned up a few times. The chain carries TRBV12-3 or TRBV12-4 and TRBJ1-4; no definite D call. Deletions cut 8 bases from V and 6 bases from J, with 10 bases between. CDR3 size: 12 residues. This chain's CDR3 is CASGRGYEKLFF. The CDR3 region has the DNA TGTGCCAGCGGGCGGGGATATGAAAAACTGTTTTTT.

This clonotype was seen at least ten times. The chain is built from TRBV29-1 and TRBJ1-1; 10 bases line up with TRBD1. CDR3 length: 13 residues. The V segment lost 6 bases and the J segment 3 bases; nucleotides outside the gene matches: 4. Germline CDR1 and CDR2: SQVTM and ANQGSEA. The CDR3: CSVGQGRHTEAFF. Written as DNA, the CDR3 is TGCAGCGTGGGACAGGGGAGGCACACTGAAGCTTTCTTT.

Ten or more counts support this clonotype. The J gene is TRBJ1-1, the V gene TRBV2, with D perhaps matching TRBD1 (6 bases). CDR3 length equals 15 residues. V shed 8 bases and J shed 6 bases, with 22 bases lying between them. CDR1 and CDR2 from the germline V gene are SNHLY and FYNNEI. The CDR3 here is CASRLKGAEGAEAFF. The DNA of the CDR3 is TGTGCCAGCCGATTGAAGGGCGCGGAGGGGGCTGAAGCTTTCTTT. The variable domain in full, completed from reference TRBV2 and TRBJ1-1, reads EPEVTQTPSHQVTQMGQEVILRCVPISNHLYFYWYRQILGQKVEFLVSFYNNEISEKSEIFDDQFSVERPDGSNFTLKIRSTKLEDSAMYFCASRLKGAEGAEAFFGQGTRLTVV.

J is TRBJ1-2 and V is TRBV18, with D hard to call. Trimming removed 2 bases from V and 1 base from J, with 8 bases in between. The germline gives CDR1 KGHSH, CDR2 LQKENI. CDR3 length: 14 residues. This CDR3 reads CASSPLSSNYGYTF. As DNA, the CDR3 is TGTGCCAGCTCACCATTGAGCAGTAACTATGGCTACACCTTC.

The chain combines TRBV11-2 with TRBJ1-1; a possible D gene is TRBD1 (6 bases). The CDR3 is made up of 13 amino acids. V shed 4 bases and J shed 6 bases, with 12 bases lying between them. CDR1 is SGHAT, CDR2 FQNNGV, per germline. The CDR3: CASSSRGGAEAFF. Written as DNA, the CDR3 is TGTGCCAGCAGCTCCAGGGGAGGGGCTGAAGCTTTCTTT.

The chain has TRBV20-1 and TRBJ2-7; a possible D gene is TRBD1 (8 bases). V was cut by 2 bases and J by 4 bases, with 15 bases left in between. Germline-derived CDR1 and CDR2 are DFQATT and SNEGSKA (reference sequence). This CDR3 spans 14 amino acids. In nucleotides, the CDR3 is TGCAGTGCTAGATATACAGGGGGGGGTTACGAGCAGTACTTC. It translates to CSARYTGGGYEQYF.

This clonotype was detected only a few times. The chain uses TRBV6-1 and TRBJ1-1; D possibly corresponds to TRBD1 (5 bases). In germline, CDR1 is MNHNS, CDR2 SASEGT. The V and J ends lost 0 bases and 4 bases respectively, with 9 bases between them. The CDR3 has 14 residues. The CDR3 loop reads CASSEAGVGTEAFF. CDR3 bases: TGTGCCAGCAGTGAAGCGGGGGTTGGCACTGAAGCTTTCTTT.

Many counts were recorded for this clonotype. The rearrangement links TRBV28 to TRBJ1-2; D gene uncertain. The CDR3 is 11 residues long. Germline V CDR1 and CDR2: MDHEN, SYDVKM. V lost 5 bases to trimming and J lost 9 bases, with 10 bases between them. The CDR3, as DNA: TGTGCCAGCAGTCCCGGAGTCCGCTACACCTTC. The encoded protein is CASSPGVRYTF.

The gene calls are TRBV9 and TRBJ1-1; maybe TRBD1 (6 bases). The germline V and J ends were trimmed by 4 bases and 0 bases, with 10 bases remaining between them. Per the germline V gene, CDR1 is SGDLS and CDR2 is YYNGEE. CDR3 length equals 14 residues. Written as DNA, the CDR3 is TGTGCCAGCAGCTTTGGGGGCATGAACACTGAAGCTTTCTTT. Translating it yields CASSFGGMNTEAFF. Variable domain in full (rest from reference TRBV9 and TRBJ1-1): DSGVTQTPKHLITATGQRVTLRCSPRSGDLSVYWYQQSLDQGLQFLIQYYNGEERAKGNILERFSAQQFPDLHSELNLSSLELGDSALYFCASSFGGMNTEAFFGQGTRLTVV.

This clonotype showed up just a few times. The V gene is TRBV18, the J gene TRBJ2-7, with D possibly being TRBD2 (6 bases). This CDR3 region has 15 residues. Trimming left V 1 base short and J 3 bases short, with 13 bases between. Germline CDR1 and CDR2: KGHSH and LQKENI. This CDR3 is CASSPLAGFGYEQYF. CDR3 sequence (DNA): TGTGCCAGCTCACCACTGGCGGGATTTGGCTACGAGCAGTACTTC.

This clonotype was picked up a small number of times. V gene TRBV5-1 combines with J gene TRBJ2-6; 16 nucleotides agree with TRBD2. V lost 4 bases and J lost 2; bases outside the gene matches: 3. CDR1 is SGHRS, CDR2 YFSETQ, per germline. The CDR3 covers 18 residues. In DNA, the CDR3 is TGCGCCAGCAGCGAGGGACTAGCGGGAGGGCCTGGGGCCAACGTCCTGACTTTC. Translation: CASSEGLAGGPGANVLTF.

This clonotype was seen once. The J gene is TRBJ2-1, the V gene TRBV10-3; 7 bases agree with TRBD2. Germline loops: CDR1 ENHRY, CDR2 SYGVKD. The CDR3 consists of 14 residues. V shed 6 bases and J 0 bases; nucleotides not matched to a gene: 2. This chain's CDR3 is CAISGGSSYNEQFF. CDR3 nucleotide sequence: TGTGCCATCAGCGGGGGGAGCTCCTACAATGAGCAGTTCTTC.

This clonotype has at least ten counts. V usage is TRBV14 and J usage is TRBJ2-3, with D unclear. The CDR3 has 14 amino acids. Germline CDR1 SGHDN, CDR2 FVKESK. V lost 6 bases to trimming and J lost 5 bases, with 15 bases between them. In DNA, the CDR3 is TGTGCCAGCAGTCGTAACCTGGAAGGAGATACGCAGTATTTT. Protein: CASSRNLEGDTQYF.

Ten or more counts support this clonotype. The chain combines TRBV6-5 with TRBJ1-6; TRBD1 matches 8 bases. The trim removed 5 bases at V and 8 bases at J, leaving 11 bases unmatched. The CDR3 contains 16 residues. Germline V gene data show CDR1 as MNHEY and CDR2 as SVGAGI. In nucleotides, the CDR3 is TGTGCCAGCAGTCGCCCCCGGACAGGGCGGGATTCACCCCTCCACTTT. This gives the protein CASSRPRTGRDSPLHF.

This clonotype was detected many times. The chain is built from TRBV6-4 and TRBJ2-1; 13 bases match TRBD2. The CDR3 length is 15 residues. The V gene's germline CDR1 is MRHNA and CDR2 SNTAGT. J lost 6 bases, V lost 8 bases, and 7 bases had no gene match. In DNA form, the CDR3 reads TGTGCCAGCGCTGCCGGGACTAGCGGGATCAATGAGCAGTTCTTC. Protein product: CASAAGTSGINEQFF.

This sequence joins TRBV7-2 and TRBJ2-5; tentative D call: TRBD2 (6 bases). V gave up 6 bases and J gave up 1 base, with 9 bases separating them. The CDR3 sequence is 13 residues long. The germline CDR1 and CDR2 sequences are SGHTA and FQGNSA. DNA for the CDR3: TGTGCCAGCAGAGCGGGTTCCCAAGAGACCCAGTACTTC. It yields the protein CASRAGSQETQYF. The complete variable domain, with remaining parts taken from reference TRBV7-2 and TRBJ2-5, reads GAGVSQSPSNKVTEKGKDVELRCDPISGHTALYWYRQSLGQGLEFLIYFQGNSAPDKSGLPSDRFSAERTGGSVSTLTIQRTQQEDSAVYLCASRAGSQETQYFGPGTRLLVL.

The J gene is TRBJ1-3, the V gene TRBV27; tentative D call: TRBD1 (6 bases). Germline CDR1 reads MNHEY; CDR2 reads SMNVEV (reference sequence). V was cut by 4 bases and J by 8 bases, with 15 bases left in between. The CDR3 covers 14 residues. The CDR3, as DNA: TGTGCCAGCAGTTCGGTTCAGGGGTCAGACACCATATATTTT. Translation gives CASSSVQGSDTIYF.

In this sample, this clonotype turned up many times. V and J are TRBV28 and TRBJ1-5; TRBD1 aligns across 9 bases. The J segment lost 3 bases and the V segment lost 4 bases, leaving 7 bases of the junction unmatched. The CDR3 sequence is 16 residues long. CDR1 is MDHEN and CDR2 is SYDVKM in the germline V gene. The CDR3 here is CASSYPGTGSNQPQHF. In nucleotides, the CDR3 is TGTGCCAGCAGTTACCCCGGGACAGGGTCCAATCAGCCCCAGCATTTT.

At least ten counts were recorded for this clonotype. The rearrangement uses TRBV6-1 and TRBJ1-3; D may be TRBD1 (5 bases). The CDR3 length is 15 residues. V was trimmed by 7 bases and J by 2 bases, leaving 15 bases between them. Germline V gene sequence: CDR1 MNHNS, CDR2 SASEGT. CDR3 loop: CASTQLRGPGNTIYF. DNA of the CDR3: TGTGCCAGCACCCAGCTTAGGGGACCTGGAAACACCATATATTTT.

The chain employs TRBV28 and TRBJ2-3, with D possibly TRBD1 on 6 matching bases. Per the germline V gene, CDR1 is MDHEN and CDR2 is SYDVKM. There are 13 residues in the CDR3. V gave up 6 bases and J gave up 5 bases, with 12 bases separating them. The CDR3 DNA is TGTGCCAGCAGCCAAGGACAGCAAGATACGCAGTATTTT. Its protein product is CASSQGQQDTQYF.

This clonotype was found a few times. The V call is TRBV3-1, the J call TRBJ1-1; maybe TRBD1 (6 bases). The CDR3 loop spans 17 amino acids. Trimming pared 1 base from V and 3 bases from J, leaving 18 bases between. Germline V gene sequence: CDR1 LGHDT, CDR2 YNNKEL (reference sequence). The CDR3, as DNA: TGTGCCAGCAGCCAAGTTGGAAGGGGAACAGGGTACACTGAAGCTTTCTTT. It yields the protein CASSQVGRGTGYTEAFF.

This clonotype has more than one count but fewer than ten. V is TRBV5-1 and J is TRBJ2-3; 10 nucleotides agree with TRBD2. The germline gives CDR1 SGHRS, CDR2 YFSETQ. The CDR3 sequence is 15 residues long. Trimming at V came to 2 bases and at J to 1 base, leaving 1 base not matched to a gene. CDR3 DNA: TGCGCCAGCAGCTTTGGGACTAGCGGCACAGATACGCAGTATTTT. It encodes CASSFGTSGTDTQYF.

In this sample, this clonotype turned up many times. The chain recombines TRBV7-8 with TRBJ2-5; D possibly corresponds to TRBD1 (6 bases). V was cut by 1 base and J by 2 bases, with 8 bases left in between. The CDR3 totals 14 residues. Germline CDR1 reads SGHVS; CDR2 reads FQNEAQ. The CDR3: CASSLDRDQETQYF. The CDR3 nucleotides are TGTGCCAGCAGCTTAGACAGGGATCAAGAGACCCAGTACTTC.

This clonotype was recorded many times. The rearrangement links TRBV14 to TRBJ1-1; 12 bases line up with TRBD1. Germline assignment: CDR1 SGHDN and CDR2 FVKESK. Trimming cost V 2 bases and J 2 bases; bases outside gene matches: 9. This CDR3 spans 18 amino acids. CDR3 sequence (DNA): TGTGCCAGCAGCCAACGATGGGGACAGGGGGCCAGAAACACTGAAGCTTTCTTT. Its translation is CASSQRWGQGARNTEAFF.

This clonotype has a count of ten or more. The rearrangement joins TRBV12-3 or TRBV12-4 to TRBJ2-7, with 7 bases matching TRBD1. The CDR3 spans 13 residues. V gave up 6 bases and J gave up 4 bases; unmatched junction bases: 6. In DNA form, the CDR3 reads TGTGCCAGCAGCAGACAGGGAAATTACGAGCAGTACTTC. Its protein is CASSRQGNYEQYF.